Listed below are T cell receptor beta chains from one sample, sequenced in a study of CD8 T cells in ankylosing spondylitis. TCRdb processed the 5' RACE reads anew with MiXCR; each CDR3 protein has one entry. The table includes over 450,000 distinct CDR3 sequences, roughly 13% detected once. What was sequenced was blood, either unsorted or a sorted T cell fraction (not recorded which). These receptors came from a male donor with ankylosing spondylitis. The CDR3 runs from the conserved cysteine through the conserved F or W. A D gene is named only where the DNA matches it firmly. A row's size may be missing; if present it is once, few, many or a size class.

CDR3aa	CDR3nt	abundance	len	v_gene	j_gene	d_gene
CASSQRTAGGQFF	TGTGCCAGCAGCCAGAGGACAGCGGGAGGTCAGTTCTTC	-	13	TRBV11-2	TRBJ2-1	TRBD2
CAWTQRDNSPLHF	TGTGCCTGGACCCAGAGGGATAATTCACCCCTCCACTTT	-	13	TRBV30	TRBJ1-6	-
CASSDRLAGYDTGELFF	TGTGCCAGCAGCGATCGACTAGCGGGATATGACACCGGGGAGCTGTTTTTT	few	17	TRBV7-2	TRBJ2-2	TRBD2
CSARAVQGPAFF	TGCAGTGCTAGAGCTGTACAGGGACCAGCTTTCTTT	-	12	TRBV20-1	TRBJ1-1	-
CATSTSGTFSVGELFF	TGTGCCACCAGCACATCCGGGACCTTTTCTGTCGGGGAGCTGTTTTTT	many	16	TRBV15	TRBJ2-2	-
CASRTDREFDEQFF	TGTGCCAGCAGGACGGACAGGGAGTTCGATGAGCAGTTCTTC	few	14	TRBV7-9	TRBJ2-1	TRBD1
CASSFSEGETQYF	TGCGCCAGCAGCTTCTCTGAAGGAGAGACCCAGTACTTC	many	13	TRBV5-1	TRBJ2-5	-
CATRGGVNEQFF	TGTGCCACCCGCGGCGGGGTCAATGAGCAGTTCTTC	-	12	TRBV15	TRBJ2-1	-
CASSSPGEATQYF	TGTGCCAGCAGTTCTCCAGGGGAGGCGACCCAGTACTTC	-	13	TRBV12-3/TRBV12-4	TRBJ2-5	-
CASGDREGSPLHF	TGCGCCAGCGGGGACAGGGAGGGTTCACCCCTCCACTTT	-	13	TRBV5-1	TRBJ1-6	TRBD1
CSARDRLNYGYTF	TGCAGTGCCCGGGACAGGTTAAACTATGGCTACACCTTC	few	13	TRBV20-1	TRBJ1-2	TRBD1
CSARSVSGNTYEQYF	TGCAGTGCTAGAAGTGTATCGGGGAATACCTACGAGCAGTACTTC	few	15	TRBV20-1	TRBJ2-7	-
CASSLEVGEWAQYF	TGCGCCAGCAGCCTTGAGGTGGGAGAGTGGGCCCAGTACTTC	many	14	TRBV5-1	TRBJ2-5	-
CASSKDRPATGEQYF	TGTGCCAGCAGCAAGGACAGGCCTGCTACGGGGGAGCAGTACTTC	many	15	TRBV7-9	TRBJ2-7	TRBD1
CASSSSPINYGYTF	TGTGCCAGCAGTTCCTCACCTATAAACTATGGCTACACCTTC	many	14	TRBV28	TRBJ1-2	-
CASSGGLAGVVETQYF	TGTGCCAGCAGCGGAGGACTAGCGGGAGTTGTGGAGACCCAGTACTTC	-	16	TRBV11-1	TRBJ2-5	TRBD2
CASSRGGYSGNTIYF	TGTGCCAGCAGCCGAGGGGGGTACTCTGGAAACACCATATATTTT	-	15	TRBV5-6	TRBJ1-3	-
CASSLVSSAEETQYF	TGCGCCAGCAGCTTGGTTTCTTCGGCAGAAGAGACCCAGTACTTC	few	15	TRBV5-1	TRBJ2-5	-
CASSSRPGLGNIQYF	TGTGCCAGCAGCTCCAGACCCGGGCTGGGAAACATTCAGTACTTC	many	15	TRBV7-2	TRBJ2-4	-
CASSSRDTYNEQFF	TGTGCCAGCAGTTCGCGGGACACTTACAATGAGCAGTTCTTC	few	14	TRBV12-3/TRBV12-4	TRBJ2-1	-
CASSSSEARPYNEQFF	TGCGCCAGCAGCTCCAGCGAGGCTAGGCCCTACAATGAGCAGTTCTTC	many	16	TRBV5-1	TRBJ2-1	-
CSARGGADQPQHF	TGCAGTGCTAGGGGGGGGGCGGATCAGCCCCAGCATTTT	few	13	TRBV20-1	TRBJ1-5	-
CASSLGVLADEQFF	TGCGCCAGCAGCTTGGGGGTCTTAGCGGATGAGCAGTTCTTC	many	14	TRBV5-1	TRBJ2-1	-
CSASDGTGDQPQHF	TGCAGTGCGTCTGATGGTACAGGGGATCAGCCCCAGCATTTT	few	14	TRBV20-1	TRBJ1-5	TRBD1
CASCSWLNTGELFF	TGTGCCAGTTGTAGTTGGCTGAACACCGGGGAGCTGTTTTTT	-	14	TRBV2	TRBJ2-2	-
CAGEGAAGELFF	TGTGCCGGCGAGGGCGCGGCCGGGGAGCTGTTTTTT	-	12	TRBV7-9	TRBJ2-2	-
CASSLEGGRSNEQFF	TGTGCCAGCAGCTTAGAGGGCGGGAGGTCCAATGAGCAGTTCTTC	few	15	TRBV11-2	TRBJ2-1	TRBD2